These T cell receptor beta chains were read from a single sample in a study of T cells in Graves' hyperthyroidism and ophthalmopathy. MiXCR was run by TCRdb on the multiplex PCR reads, yielding one entry per CDR3 protein. The repertoire holds around 690,000 distinct CDR3 sequences, 15% to 20% seen once, with 15% to 17% in the top ten. Sequenced material: blood. These receptors were collected from a man aged 50 to 60 with Graves' hyperthyroidism. Both conserved end residues are part of each CDR3. Each record gives: clone size, D gene, J gene, V gene, CDR3 DNA, CDR3 protein. The D gene is left open where the match is weak. For some rows the clone size is stated as once, few or many, or as a class when expanded; others skip it.

abundance: many; d_gene: NA; j_gene: TRBJ2-7; v_gene: TRBV28; CDR3nt: TGTGCCAGCAGTTTTCTGGCCTACGAGCAGTACTTC; CDR3aa: CASSFLAYEQYF
abundance: NA; d_gene: NA; j_gene: TRBJ1-5; v_gene: TRBV3-1; CDR3nt: TGTGCCAGCAGCCTCAATGATCAGCCCCAGCATTTT; CDR3aa: CASSLNDQPQHF
abundance: many; d_gene: NA; j_gene: TRBJ2-7; v_gene: TRBV12-3/TRBV12-4; CDR3nt: TGTGCCAGCAGACTAGCAGGCCTTGGCGAGCAGTACTTC; CDR3aa: CASRLAGLGEQYF
abundance: many; d_gene: NA; j_gene: TRBJ1-5; v_gene: TRBV2; CDR3nt: TGTGCCAGCACCGCGGAGGGATTGAGCAATCAGCCCCAGCATTTT; CDR3aa: CASTAEGLSNQPQHF
abundance: many; d_gene: NA; j_gene: TRBJ1-3; v_gene: TRBV19; CDR3nt: TGTGCCAGTAGTACCAACCCCCCACTTTCCTCTGGAAACACCATATATTTT; CDR3aa: CASSTNPPLSSGNTIYF
abundance: many; d_gene: TRBD1; j_gene: TRBJ2-3; v_gene: TRBV12-3/TRBV12-4; CDR3nt: TGTGCCAGCAGTCGACAGGGTGTCGCAGATACGCAGTATTTT; CDR3aa: CASSRQGVADTQYF
abundance: few; d_gene: NA; j_gene: TRBJ2-1; v_gene: TRBV20-1; CDR3nt: TGCAGTGCTAGAGATGCGAGCGCCCTCAATGAGCAGTTCTTC; CDR3aa: CSARDASALNEQFF
abundance: many; d_gene: NA; j_gene: TRBJ2-7; v_gene: TRBV28; CDR3nt: TGTGCCACCGCCCGTGGAGGGGGCTTCTCCTACGAGCAGTACTTC; CDR3aa: CATARGGGFSYEQYF
abundance: many; d_gene: NA; j_gene: TRBJ2-7; v_gene: TRBV11-2; CDR3nt: TGTGCCAGCAGCTTAGTAACGGACAGCTCCTACGAGCAGTACTTC; CDR3aa: CASSLVTDSSYEQYF
abundance: many; d_gene: NA; j_gene: TRBJ2-1; v_gene: TRBV11-2; CDR3nt: TGTGCCAGCAGCTTAGTGGTAGGAGGGTGGTACAATGAGCAGTTCTTC; CDR3aa: CASSLVVGGWYNEQFF
abundance: few; d_gene: TRBD1; j_gene: TRBJ2-7; v_gene: TRBV11-2; CDR3nt: TGTGCCAGCAGCTTAGCTGGACAGGACACCTACGAGCAGTACTTC; CDR3aa: CASSLAGQDTYEQYF
abundance: many; d_gene: NA; j_gene: TRBJ1-1; v_gene: TRBV12-3/TRBV12-4; CDR3nt: TGTGCCAGCAGTATCGAGGGGGGCACTGAAGCTTTCTTT; CDR3aa: CASSIEGGTEAFF
abundance: many; d_gene: NA; j_gene: TRBJ2-7; v_gene: TRBV6-1; CDR3nt: TGTGCCAGCAGTAATGGGGGAGGATCCTACGAGCAGTACTTC; CDR3aa: CASSNGGGSYEQYF
abundance: NA; d_gene: TRBD1; j_gene: TRBJ2-1; v_gene: TRBV6-2/TRBV6-3; CDR3nt: TGTGCCAGCAGTTACTCGACCAGGGGGCGCCCCCTTATCCCACACAATGAGCAGTTCTTC; CDR3aa: CASSYSTRGRPLIPHNEQFF
abundance: NA; d_gene: NA; j_gene: TRBJ2-1; v_gene: TRBV20-1; CDR3nt: TGCAGTGCTATTTCCGGGACGAGGGTTGGTGAGCAGTTCTTC; CDR3aa: CSAISGTRVGEQFF